The 29 T cell receptor beta chains below all came from one sample that was sequenced in a study of T cell responses to AZD1222 COVID-19 vaccine. Only in-frame clones appear in the TCRdb table, and some are missing; sequencing was by immunoSEQ multiplex PCR. Of 150,000 to 200,000 clones listed, about 88% are singletons. The sample in question was peripheral blood, obtained 28 days after the second AZD1222 dose. Receptors originate from an adult who received the AZD1222 COVID-19 vaccine.

The V gene is TRBV6-5, the J gene TRBJ2-7; 8 nucleotides agree with TRBD2. V lost 6 bases and J lost 1; bases outside the gene matches: 8. CDR1 is MNHEY, CDR2 SVGAGI, per germline. The CDR3 spans 15 residues. The CDR3 region has the DNA TGTGCCAGCAGGTCCCCGGGACTAGAATCCTACGAGCAGTACTTC. It encodes CASRSPGLESYEQYF.

This clone has a single count. Sequence at one end of the junction differs from germline and may be a read error. The chain recombines TRBV11-2 with TRBJ2-5, with unresolved D. Germline-derived CDR1 and CDR2 are SGHAT and FQNNGV. There are 12 residues in the CDR3. CDR3: CASSVEQETQYF. CDR3 DNA: TGTGCCAGCAGCGTAGAGCAAGAGACCCAGTACTTC.

The chain carries TRBV28 and TRBJ1-2; 12 nucleotides match TRBD1. Germline values: CDR1 MDHEN, CDR2 SYDVKM. Losses at the gene ends were 6 bases for V and 4 bases for J; bases not matched to a gene: 0. The CDR3 has 13 residues. CDR3 sequence: CASRGQGAYGYTF. CDR3 coding DNA: TGTGCCAGCAGGGGACAGGGGGCCTATGGCTACACCTTC.

The J gene is TRBJ2-2, the V gene TRBV28; TRBD2 agrees at 8 bases. Trimming cost V 3 bases and J 4 bases; bases outside gene matches: 7. CDR1 is MDHEN, CDR2 SYDVKM, per germline. This CDR3 has 16 amino acids. CDR3 nucleotide sequence: TGTGCCAGCAGTTTTCTAGCGGGCCCTGCCACCGGGGAGCTGTTTTTT. Its translation: CASSFLAGPATGELFF. Variable domain in full (rest from reference TRBV28 and TRBJ2-2): DVKVTQSSRYLVKRTGEKVFLECVQDMDHENMFWYRQDPGLGLRLIYFSYDVKMKEKGDIPEGYSVSREKKERFSLILESASTNQTSMYLCASSFLAGPATGELFFGEGSRLTVL.

The V gene is TRBV7-9, the J gene TRBJ2-1; D might be TRBD2 (5 bases). The CDR3 contains 16 residues. Per germline, CDR1 SEHNR and CDR2 FQNEAQ (reference sequence). Trimming cost V 5 bases and J 5 bases, with 19 bases left between them. The CDR3 coding sequence is TGTGCCAGCAGCCCACACTCTAGGGAGCAAGACAATGAGCAGTTCTTC. Translating it yields CASSPHSREQDNEQFF.

This sequence joins TRBV25-1 and TRBJ2-1; D remains ambiguous. Trimming took 4 bases from V and 9 from J, leaving 13 bases between them. CDR3 length: 13 residues. Germline V lookup: CDR1 MGHDK, CDR2 SYGVNS. The CDR3 bases are TGTGCCAGCAGTGGAGTAGGTGACGGTGAGCAGTTCTTC. Translated: CASSGVGDGEQFF.

The gene calls are TRBV27 and TRBJ1-5; D gene ambiguous. The CDR3 runs to 17 residues. CDR1 is MNHEY and CDR2 is SMNVEV in the germline V gene (reference sequence). V dropped 0 bases and J dropped 1 base, with 13 bases sitting between them. The DNA of the CDR3 is TGTGCCAGCAGTTTATCGCCTGCCAAAAAGAGCAATCAGCCCCAGCATTTT. Encoded protein: CASSLSPAKKSNQPQHF.

This rearrangement joins TRBV10-3 to TRBJ2-7; D is uncertain. Trimming removed 2 bases at V and 1 base at J, with 12 bases between. The CDR3 consists of 15 residues. CDR1 and CDR2 from the germline V gene are ENHRY and SYGVKD. CDR3 loop: CAISEGSGLSYEQYF. The DNA for the CDR3 is TGTGCCATCAGTGAGGGGTCGGGTTTATCCTACGAGCAGTACTTC.

V usage is TRBV6-6 and J usage is TRBJ1-6; D remains ambiguous. V lost 5 bases to trimming and J lost 7 bases, with 21 bases between them. The germline V gene encodes CDR1 MNHNY and CDR2 SVGAGI (reference sequence). The CDR3 is 17 residues long. CDR3 sequence: CASSPAPGVSGNSPLHF. In nucleotides, the CDR3 is TGTGCCAGCAGTCCTGCTCCGGGAGTCTCCGGAAATTCACCCCTCCACTTT.

V is TRBV6-5 and J is TRBJ2-7; D is unresolved. The CDR3 runs 13 residues. The germline CDR1 and CDR2 sequences are MNHEY and SVGAGI. V gave up 2 bases and J gave up 5 bases, with 10 bases separating them. Here the CDR3 reads CASSYDGLDEQYF. Here the CDR3 DNA reads TGTGCCAGCAGTTACGACGGGTTAGACGAGCAGTACTTC.

The chain couples TRBV9 to TRBJ1-2, with 9 bases identical to TRBD1. CDR1 and CDR2 (germline): SGDLS, YYNGEE. V shed 4 bases, J shed 7 bases, and the junction held 5 bases outside the gene matches. CDR3 size: 13 residues. The CDR3 sequence is CASSPGQGSGYTF. CDR3 sequence (DNA): TGTGCCAGCAGCCCAGGACAGGGGAGTGGCTACACCTTC.

J is TRBJ2-5 and V is TRBV9; unclear D gene. This CDR3 has 13 residues. CDR1 and CDR2 from the germline V gene are SGDLS and YYNGEE. Trimming shortened V by 0 bases and J by 3 bases, and 6 bases separated the two germline ends. CDR3 sequence reads: CASSVGSEETQYF. The CDR3 DNA reads as TGTGCCAGCAGCGTAGGCTCTGAAGAGACCCAGTACTTC.

This sequence joins TRBV7-9 and TRBJ2-5; tentative D call: TRBD1 (5 bases). V was trimmed by 0 bases and J by 2 bases, leaving 7 bases between them. The V gene's germline CDR1 is SEHNR and CDR2 FQNEAQ (reference sequence). This CDR3 is 14 amino acids long. CDR3 loop: CASSLAGPQETQYF. The CDR3 bases are TGTGCCAGCAGCTTAGCGGGGCCACAAGAGACCCAGTACTTC.

This clone has a single count. The genes are TRBV6-6 and TRBJ1-4; no clear D gene. The V and J ends lost 7 bases and 0 bases respectively, with 9 bases between them. The CDR3 covers 14 residues. Germline V lookup: CDR1 MNHNY, CDR2 SVGAGI (reference sequence). Written as DNA, the CDR3 is TGTGCCAGCACCAATACAGCAACTAATGAAAAACTGTTTTTT. It yields the protein CASTNTATNEKLFF.

V usage is TRBV9 and J usage is TRBJ2-7; D unclear. Germline CDR1 and CDR2: SGDLS and YYNGEE. The germline V and J ends were trimmed by 3 bases and 12 bases, with 19 bases remaining between them. This CDR3 has 13 amino acids. CDR3 nucleotides: TGTGCCAGCAGCGCGGACGGATACGGTAGTCGGTACTTC. It translates to CASSADGYGSRYF.

J is TRBJ2-7 and V is TRBV9; 9 positions match TRBD2. CDR3 length equals 15 residues. V lost 0 bases and J lost 2; bases outside the gene matches: 3. Germline V gives CDR1 SGDLS, CDR2 YYNGEE. DNA of the CDR3: TGTGCCAGCAGCGTAGGACTAGCGGAAACCTACGAGCAGTACTTC. Encoded protein: CASSVGLAETYEQYF.

For the CDR3, the DNA is TGTGCCAGCTCCCAGGGGCAGGGACCTTATGGCTACACCTTC. It codes for CASSQGQGPYGYTF. This rearrangement joins TRBV18 to TRBJ1-2; TRBD1 is a possible D gene (6 bases). Germline assignment: CDR1 KGHSH and CDR2 LQKENI. This CDR3 region has 14 residues. Trimming pared 6 bases from V and 5 bases from J, leaving 16 bases between.

CDR3 loop: CATSGDRNTGELFF. Here the CDR3 DNA reads TGTGCCACCAGCGGAGACAGGAACACCGGGGAGCTGTTTTTT. The genes are TRBV24-1 and TRBJ2-2; possibly TRBD1 for D (5 bases). CDR1 KGHDR and CDR2 SFDVKD come from the germline V gene. The CDR3 totals 14 residues. Trimming stripped 7 bases from V and 1 base from J, with 9 bases between.

This sequence joins TRBV7-2 and TRBJ1-6; D remains unclear. The germline V gene has CDR1 SGHTA and CDR2 FQGNSA. This CDR3 is built from 15 residues. V was trimmed by 4 bases and J by 7 bases, leaving 14 bases between them. In nucleotides, the CDR3 is TGTGCCAGCAGCTCCCAGGTCATATACAATTCACCCCTCCACTTT. Protein: CASSSQVIYNSPLHF. Together with reference TRBV7-2 and TRBJ1-6, the CDR3 gives the full variable domain: GAGVSQSPSNKVTEKGKDVELRCDPISGHTALYWYRQSLGQGLEFLIYFQGNSAPDKSGLPSDRFSAERTGGSVSTLTIQRTQQEDSAVYLCASSSQVIYNSPLHFGNGTRLTVT.

V usage is TRBV5-1 and J usage is TRBJ2-3; 7 bases map to TRBD1. V was pared by 2 bases and J by 1 base, with 4 bases of the junction left unmatched. The CDR3 runs 15 residues. CDR1 is SGHRS, CDR2 YFSETQ, per germline. CDR3 nucleotides: TGCGCCAGCAGCTTCCTTGGACAGGGCACAGATACGCAGTATTTT. Its protein product is CASSFLGQGTDTQYF.

This chain uses TRBV21-1 with TRBJ1-4. TRBV21-1 constitutes a pseudogene. This CDR3 has 15 amino acids. This CDR3 reads CASTPGTPRREKLFF. CDR3 sequence (DNA): TGTGCCAGCACCCCCGGGACCCCGAGACGTGAAAAACTGTTTTTT.

V is TRBV4-3 and J is TRBJ2-7, with TRBD2 matching over 7 bases. V shed 3 bases and J 0 bases; nucleotides not matched to a gene: 5. There are 15 residues in the CDR3. Germline CDR1 is LGHNA and CDR2 is YSLEER. The CDR3 nucleotides are TGCGCCAGCAGCCAGGCCTGGGGGGGCTCCTACGAGCAGTACTTC. Protein sequence: CASSQAWGGSYEQYF.

This sequence joins TRBV2 and TRBJ2-5; D is perhaps TRBD1 (5 bases). Germline V lookup: CDR1 SNHLY, CDR2 FYNNEI. The CDR3 spans 13 residues. V lost 3 bases to trimming and J lost 5 bases, with 10 bases between them. As DNA, the CDR3 is TGTGCCAGCAGTGACAGGGTAGGGGAGACCCAGTACTTC. This encodes CASSDRVGETQYF.

This clone was detected only a few times. The chain joins TRBV28 to TRBJ1-2; unclear D gene. Looked up from germline, CDR1 is MDHEN and CDR2 is SYDVKM. Trimming took off 2 bases at V and 4 bases at J, with 11 bases between the two ends. This CDR3 is 14 amino acids long. The CDR3 here is CASSLIPIVYGYTF. The CDR3 bases are TGTGCCAGCAGTTTAATTCCGATAGTCTATGGCTACACCTTC.

The chain has TRBV19 and TRBJ1-4; 7 bases fit TRBD1. Trimming at V came to 6 bases and at J to 9 bases, leaving 13 bases not matched to a gene. CDR3 length equals 15 residues. Looked up from germline, CDR1 is LNHDA and CDR2 is SQIVND (reference sequence). CDR3: CASSQGGGAPKKLFF. The CDR3 DNA is TGTGCCAGTAGCCAGGGGGGGGGCGCCCCGAAAAAACTGTTTTTT.

V is TRBV9 and J is TRBJ1-3; D remains ambiguous. This CDR3 region has 16 residues. Between the trimmed V and J ends, which lost 2 bases and 1 base, there was a span of 13 bases. Germline V gene sequence: CDR1 SGDLS, CDR2 YYNGEE. This CDR3 is CASSVSPVLSGNTIYF. CDR3 DNA sequence: TGTGCCAGCAGCGTTTCTCCAGTGCTTTCTGGAAACACCATATATTTT.

The V and J genes are TRBV18 and TRBJ2-1; unclear D gene. The CDR3 length is 13 residues. Per the germline V gene, CDR1 is KGHSH and CDR2 is LQKENI. Trimming pared 0 bases from V and 5 bases from J, leaving 5 bases between. The CDR3 loop is CASSPPINNEQFF. The CDR3 bases are TGTGCCAGCTCACCACCAATAAACAATGAGCAGTTCTTC. Using reference TRBV18 and TRBJ2-1 for the parts outside the CDR3, the full variable domain is NAGVMQNPRHLVRRRGQEARLRCSPMKGHSHVYWYRQLPEEGLKFMVYLQKENIIDESGMPKERFSAEFPKEGPSILRIQQVVRGDSAAYFCASSPPINNEQFFGPGTRLTVL.

The rearrangement joins TRBV25-1 to TRBJ1-5; D is uncertain. The length of the CDR3 is 16 residues. Between the trimmed V and J ends, which lost 2 bases and 4 bases, there was a span of 15 bases. Germline CDR1 reads MGHDK; CDR2 reads SYGVNS. The CDR3 bases are TGTGCCAGCAGTGAACGAGGAATTTATGAAAATCAGCCCCAGCATTTT. This encodes CASSERGIYENQPQHF.

The V call is TRBV9, the J call TRBJ2-4, with 9 bases matching TRBD1. CDR1 is SGDLS, CDR2 YYNGEE, per germline. V lost 3 bases to trimming and J lost 2 bases; unmatched junction nucleotides: 9. CDR3 length: 17 residues. The CDR3 DNA follows: TGTGCCAGCAGCGAACGTCCGGGACAGGGCACCAAAAACATTCAGTACTTC. This codes for CASSERPGQGTKNIQYF.